Sequencing of this TCR beta chain was carried out in a study of T cells after yellow fever vaccination (dated by TCRdb to the late 2010s). With respect to the entire study: Libraries from fractions with low cell numbers were prepared with the SMART-Seq v4 Ultra Low Input RNA kit. To follow T-cell clones before and after primary and booster YFV17D yellow fever vaccination, bulk TCR alpha and beta repertoires were sequenced over time. Two healthy male donors made up the cohort, one aged 18 to 30 years and the other aged 30 to 40 years. Bulk PBMC replicates and cell subsets were isolated from blood drawn at multiple timepoints before and after both primary and secondary immunization. Beyond this particular receptor, the publication reports: Most clones expanded after primary vaccination were re-detected after the booster (almost 98% of CD4 and 88% of CD8), suggesting broad memory maintenance. The secondary T-cell response was weaker than the primary response but faster, peaking on day 5 instead of day 15. The study included only two donors, which limits how far the findings can be generalized. Computational filtering was needed because FACS-sorted repertoires could contain abundant contaminating clonotypes from the bulk population. A small fraction of clonotypes showed up in both the CD4 and CD8 compartments, probably as a result of convergent recombination.

The treatment or condition label, read with the paper, signifies: live attenuated yellow fever vaccine strain. PBMCs were isolated from peripheral blood using a standard Ficoll-Paque protocol. Dynabeads CD4 and CD8 positive selection kits were used to isolate the CD4 and CD8 T-cell fractions. RNA was extracted with TriZol from bulk PBMCs, CD4 and CD8 fractions, and dextramer-positive and dextramer-negative fractions. This clonotype was recorded many times. Which antigen it targets is not known. Per-base quality was not reported, and no clone a single base away is much larger than it. From the cysteine up to the phenylalanine, the CDR3 has a length of 15 residues. Only the CDR3 portion is preserved as DNA: 45 bases, with reading frame beginning at the first base. At the junction V is shortened by 5 bases and J by 0 bases, with 14 bases in between. Sequences SGHTA (CDR1) and FQGNSA (CDR2) are obtained from the germline V gene.

TCR cDNA was synthesized by 5'RACE template switching, which introduced a universal primer site and unique molecular identifiers. Priming for cDNA synthesis came from both the TCR alpha and TCR beta constant segments. Library amplification involved two PCR steps, and the second step added sample barcodes and sequencing adapters. Sequencing of libraries was performed on Illumina HiSeq 2500 (2x100 bp) or NovaSeq (2x150 bp). The authors processed their data as follows. MIGEC handled demultiplexing of reads and collapsing into UMI consensus sequences, while MiXCR performed V(D)J alignment. Vaccine-responding clonotypes were identified with edgeR using replicate PBMC samples, with FDR below 0.01 and a log2 fold change above 5 up to day 15 being required. Bulk clonotypes were assigned CD4 or CD8 identity according to which sequenced CD4 or CD8 repertoire held them at higher abundance. TCRdb cleaned the public reads at Q25 with fastp, built clones with MiXCR and kept in-frame beta chains. All rows with the same CDR3 protein become a single entry with the most common DNA and genes. What appears here as the V and J calls and clone size reflects TCRdb's work, not the paper's. The sample profile shows over 100,000 distinct CDR3 sequences; approximately 8.4% of them were found once. Clones ranked in the top ten supply around 25% of the sample.

This TCR derives from a man younger than 40 who received the YFV17D yellow fever vaccine. Sample: CD8+ T cells sorted from PBMCs, taken 45 days after the yellow fever booster vaccination. The sequence joins TRBV7-2 to TRBJ2-7; the D gene is possibly TRBD2, with 5 bases matching. The DNA sequence is TGTGCCAGCAGCCCAAATCGGGGAATCTCCTACGAGCAGTACTTC. The resulting protein is CASSPNRGISYEQYF.